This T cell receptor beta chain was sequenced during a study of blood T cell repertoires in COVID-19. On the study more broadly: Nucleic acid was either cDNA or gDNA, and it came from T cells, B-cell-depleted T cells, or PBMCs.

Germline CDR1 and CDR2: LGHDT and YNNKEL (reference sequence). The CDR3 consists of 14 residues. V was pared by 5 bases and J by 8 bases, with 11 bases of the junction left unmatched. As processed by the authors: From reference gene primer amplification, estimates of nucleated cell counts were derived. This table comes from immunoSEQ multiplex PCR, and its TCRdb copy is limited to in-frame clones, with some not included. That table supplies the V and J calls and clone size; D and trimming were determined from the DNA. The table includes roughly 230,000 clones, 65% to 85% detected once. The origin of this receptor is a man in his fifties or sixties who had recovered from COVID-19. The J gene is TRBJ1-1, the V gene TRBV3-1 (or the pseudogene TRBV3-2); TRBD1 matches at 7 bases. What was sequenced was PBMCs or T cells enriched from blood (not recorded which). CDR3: CASSSWDSEGEAFF. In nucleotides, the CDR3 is TGTGCCAGCAGCTCCTGGGACAGCGAAGGGGAAGCTTTCTTT.